This note documents a single TCR gamma chain sequence. Its cognate antigen is unknown. The sample comes from a study of γδ T cells in repeated Plasmodium falciparum infection. Whole-study context: Malaria-naive adults were infected with P. falciparum NF54 four times over approximately 600 days. Malian repertoires were sampled cross-sectionally without transmission and longitudinally through febrile malaria.

TCRdb re-identified clones in the multiplex PCR reads via CATT. The sample lists 5,000 to 6,500 gamma-chain clones, 3% to 3.5% seen once, with 30% to 40% in the top ten. Vgamma9/Vdelta2+ and Vdelta2-negative gammadelta T cells were flow-sorted from PBMC for bulk sequencing. Study findings and constraints: Malian children's Vdelta2-negative repertoires appeared more expanded and less diverse than Australians'. Vgamma9/Vdelta2+ T cells showed a stable polyclonal repertoire with shared TCRgamma sequences.

This CDR3 spans 17 amino acids. Germline CDR1 is GITISATS and CDR2 is ISYDGTV (reference sequence). V lost 2 bases and J lost 7; bases outside the gene matches: 8. The clonotype originates from a pool of human donors (malaria-infected and uninfected, not separated). The material sequenced was gamma-delta T cells from blood. J is TRGJP and V is TRGV9. The J gene, not given by TCRdb, was assigned here from a germline match of the nucleotide sequence. The CDR3 bases are TGTGCCTTGTGGGAGGACCGACGGGAGTTGGGCAAAAAAATCAAGGTATTT. Translation: CALWEDRRELGKKIKVF.